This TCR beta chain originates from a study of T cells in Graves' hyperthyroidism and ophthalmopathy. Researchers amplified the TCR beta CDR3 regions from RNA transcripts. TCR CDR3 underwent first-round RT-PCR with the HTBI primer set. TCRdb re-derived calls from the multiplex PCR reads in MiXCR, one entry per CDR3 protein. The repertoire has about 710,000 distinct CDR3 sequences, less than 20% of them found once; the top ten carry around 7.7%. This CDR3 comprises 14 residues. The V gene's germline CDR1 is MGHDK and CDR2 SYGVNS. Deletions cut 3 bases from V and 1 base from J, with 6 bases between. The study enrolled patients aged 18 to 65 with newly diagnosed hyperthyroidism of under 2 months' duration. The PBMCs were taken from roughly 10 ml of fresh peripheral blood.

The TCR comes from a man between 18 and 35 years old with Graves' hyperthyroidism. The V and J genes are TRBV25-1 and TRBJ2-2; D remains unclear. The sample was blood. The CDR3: CASSDGRNTGELFF. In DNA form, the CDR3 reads TGTGCCAGCAGTGATGGACGGAACACCGGGGAGCTGTTTTTT. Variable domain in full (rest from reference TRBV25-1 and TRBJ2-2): EADIYQTPRYLVIGTGKKITLECSQTMGHDKMYWYQQDPGMELHLIHYSYGVNSTEKGDLSSESTVSRIRTEHFPLTLESARPSHTSQYLCASSDGRNTGELFFGEGSRLTVL.